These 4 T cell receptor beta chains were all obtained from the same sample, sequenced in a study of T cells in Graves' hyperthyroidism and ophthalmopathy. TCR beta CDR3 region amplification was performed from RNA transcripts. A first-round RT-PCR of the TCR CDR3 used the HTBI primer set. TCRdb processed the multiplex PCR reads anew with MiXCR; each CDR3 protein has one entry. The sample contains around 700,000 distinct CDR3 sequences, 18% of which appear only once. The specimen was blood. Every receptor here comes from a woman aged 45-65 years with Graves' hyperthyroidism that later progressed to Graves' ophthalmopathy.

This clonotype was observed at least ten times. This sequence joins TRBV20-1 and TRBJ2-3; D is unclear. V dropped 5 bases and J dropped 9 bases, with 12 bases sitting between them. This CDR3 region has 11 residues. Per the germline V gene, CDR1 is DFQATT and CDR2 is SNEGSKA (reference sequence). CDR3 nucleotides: TGCAGTGCTGTGACGCACGACACGCAGTATTTT. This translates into CSAVTHDTQYF.

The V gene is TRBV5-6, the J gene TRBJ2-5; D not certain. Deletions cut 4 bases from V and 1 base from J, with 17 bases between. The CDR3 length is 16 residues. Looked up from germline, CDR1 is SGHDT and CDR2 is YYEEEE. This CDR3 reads CASSIPGQESQETQYF. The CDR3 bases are TGTGCCAGCAGCATTCCCGGCCAGGAATCCCAAGAGACCCAGTACTTC.

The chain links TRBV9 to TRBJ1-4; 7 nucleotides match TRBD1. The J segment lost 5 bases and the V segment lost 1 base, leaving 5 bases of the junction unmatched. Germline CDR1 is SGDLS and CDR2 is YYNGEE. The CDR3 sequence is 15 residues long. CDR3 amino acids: CASSVTGVSNEKLFF. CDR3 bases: TGTGCCAGCAGCGTAACAGGGGTTTCAAATGAAAAACTGTTTTTT. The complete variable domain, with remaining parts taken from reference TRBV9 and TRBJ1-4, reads DSGVTQTPKHLITATGQRVTLRCSPRSGDLSVYWYQQSLDQGLQFLIQYYNGEERAKGNILERFSAQQFPDLHSELNLSSLELGDSALYFCASSVTGVSNEKLFFGSGTQLSVL.

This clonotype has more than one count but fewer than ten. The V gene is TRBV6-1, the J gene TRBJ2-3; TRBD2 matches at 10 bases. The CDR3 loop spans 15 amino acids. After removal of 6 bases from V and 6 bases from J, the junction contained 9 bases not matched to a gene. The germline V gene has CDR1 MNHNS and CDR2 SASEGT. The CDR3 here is CASRNRAGGPDTQYF. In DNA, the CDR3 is TGTGCCAGCAGGAACCGAGCGGGGGGGCCGGATACGCAGTATTTT.